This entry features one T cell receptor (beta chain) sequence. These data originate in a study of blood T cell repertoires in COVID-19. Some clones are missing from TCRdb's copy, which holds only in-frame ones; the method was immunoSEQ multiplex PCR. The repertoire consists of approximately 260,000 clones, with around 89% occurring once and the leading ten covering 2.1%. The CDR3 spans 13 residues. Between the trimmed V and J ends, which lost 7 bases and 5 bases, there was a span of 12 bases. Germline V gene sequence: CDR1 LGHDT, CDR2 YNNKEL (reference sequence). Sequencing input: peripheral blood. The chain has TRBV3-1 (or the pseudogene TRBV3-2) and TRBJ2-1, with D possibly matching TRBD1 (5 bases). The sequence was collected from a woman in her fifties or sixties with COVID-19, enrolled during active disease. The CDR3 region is CASKGIPHNEQFF. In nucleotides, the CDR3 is TGTGCCAGCAAGGGGATTCCCCACAATGAGCAGTTCTTC.